Each of the 3 T cell receptor beta chains below was sequenced from the same sample in a study of neurological immune-mediated disorders. The time point: longitudinal time-point 2. TCRdb used MiXCR to reprocess the 5' RACE reads, holding one entry per CDR3 protein. This table has fewer than 40,000 distinct CDR3 sequences, about 12% appearing once. Sequencing was performed on PBMCs. Every receptor here comes from a woman aged 40 to 50 in good health.

By share of the sample, this clonotype is medium-sized. The V gene is TRBV29-1, the J gene TRBJ1-1; 7 bases map to TRBD1. The V gene's germline CDR1 is SQVTM and CDR2 ANQGSEA. The CDR3 is 18 residues long. J gave up 6 bases and V 1 base, and 20 bases lay outside the gene matches. The CDR3 region has the DNA TGCAGCGTTGAAGCTAGTACAGGGGCATGGGGACGAGCGCCTGAAGCTTTCTTT. Encoded protein: CSVEASTGAWGRAPEAFF. The variable domain in full, completed from reference TRBV29-1 and TRBJ1-1, reads SAVISQKPSRDICQRGTSLTIQCQVDSQVTMMFWYRQQPGQSLTLIATANQGSEATYESGFVIDKFPISRPNLTFSTLTVSNMSPEDSSIYLCSVEASTGAWGRAPEAFFGQGTRLTVV.

This clonotype was seen ten or more times. This chain connects TRBV27 to TRBJ2-4, with 10 bases fitting TRBD1. After removal of 5 bases from V and 9 bases from J, the junction contained 7 bases not matched to a gene. This CDR3 comprises 14 residues. Germline lookup yields CDR1 MNHEY and CDR2 SMNVEV (reference sequence). The CDR3 DNA follows: TGTGCCAGCAGTACCCGGGACAGGGGTCGCATTCAGTACTTC. Translating gives CASSTRDRGRIQYF.

The V gene is TRBV20-1, the J gene TRBJ2-3; D is unclear. Trimming pared 0 bases from V and 5 bases from J, leaving 18 bases between. The CDR3 spans 16 residues. Germline V gene lookup returns CDR1 DFQATT and CDR2 SNEGSKA (reference sequence). The CDR3 region has the DNA TGCAGTGCTAGAGATGTCATGCCCGGTAGAGGAGATACGCAGTATTTT. Translation: CSARDVMPGRGDTQYF.